These 9 T cell receptor beta chains came from one sample sequenced in a study of CD8+ T cells in alopecia areata. Stated treatment: oral pan-JAK inhibitor, 5-10 mg twice daily. Extraction of RNA preceded its reverse transcription into cDNA, which served as the sequencing template. Clones were read by immunoSEQ multiplex PCR, and TCRdb kept only the in-frame ones, dropping some. The table has about 250,000 clones, roughly 63% seen once. Here the sequenced sample was CD4+ T cells sorted from blood, taken between weeks 51 and 52, from a patient treated with tofacitinib. These TCRs come from a human donor with alopecia areata.

This chain uses TRBV5-1 with TRBJ2-7, with a weak D call TRBD1 (5 bases). The CDR3 is 12 amino acids. The germline CDR1 and CDR2 sequences are SGHRS and YFSETQ. The ends were cut back, 4 bases at V and 3 bases at J, with 8 bases in the middle. CDR3 sequence (DNA): TGCGCCAGCAGCATGACAGACTACGAGCAGTACTTC. Translating gives CASSMTDYEQYF.

The chain recombines TRBV11-2 with TRBJ2-7; TRBD1 agrees at 7 bases. The CDR3 is 15 residues long. The germline gives CDR1 SGHAT, CDR2 FQNNGV. Trimming cost V 8 bases and J 4 bases; bases outside gene matches: 14. The CDR3 DNA reads TGTGCCAGCCGCCCCTTAGGGACAGTTCGTTACGAGCAGTACTTC. Translated, it gives CASRPLGTVRYEQYF.

This clone showed up many times. The V and J genes are TRBV9 and TRBJ2-7; 7 positions match TRBD1. Looked up from germline, CDR1 is SGDLS and CDR2 is YYNGEE. After removal of 4 bases from V and 0 bases from J, the junction contained 7 bases not matched to a gene. This CDR3 is built from 15 residues. The CDR3: CASSQGTASSYEQYF. CDR3 nucleotides: TGTGCCAGCAGCCAAGGGACAGCGAGCTCCTACGAGCAGTACTTC.

The V gene is TRBV6-5, the J gene TRBJ1-6, with D perhaps matching TRBD1 (6 bases). CDR3 length equals 14 residues. Germline CDR1 reads MNHEY; CDR2 reads SVGAGI. Between the trimmed V and J ends, which lost 6 bases and 0 bases, there was a span of 6 bases. The CDR3 sequence is CASRDSSYNSPLHF. The CDR3 DNA reads TGTGCCAGCAGGGACAGCTCCTATAATTCACCCCTCCACTTT.

The sample holds one count of this clone. The rearrangement uses TRBV30 and TRBJ1-2, with TRBD1 matching over 10 bases. The germline V gene has CDR1 GTSNPN and CDR2 SVGIG (reference sequence). With 6 bases clipped from V and 8 bases from J, the junction kept 9 bases outside the gene matches. There are 13 residues in the CDR3. The chain's CDR3 is CACKDRGQRGYTF. The CDR3 DNA sequence: TGTGCCTGCAAAGACAGGGGGCAACGAGGCTACACCTTC.

This clone has more than one count but fewer than ten. This sequence joins TRBV18 and TRBJ1-1; the D is unclear. The V gene's germline CDR1 is KGHSH and CDR2 LQKENI. The CDR3 spans 13 residues. The germline V and J ends were trimmed by 0 bases and 1 base, with 3 bases remaining between them. In DNA, the CDR3 is TGTGCCAGCTCACCACCGTCGAACACTGAAGCTTTCTTT. It is translated as CASSPPSNTEAFF.

V is TRBV25-1 and J is TRBJ2-1; D could derive from TRBD1 or TRBD2 (5 bases each). Germline CDR1 and CDR2: MGHDK and SYGVNS. The V and J ends lost 10 bases and 3 bases respectively, with 16 bases between them. The CDR3 is made up of 14 amino acids. CDR3 sequence: CATRTPRDYNEQFF. CDR3 DNA: TGTGCCACCCGGACACCGAGGGACTACAATGAGCAGTTCTTC.

This chain uses TRBV7-2 with TRBJ2-6; a possible D gene is TRBD2 (7 bases). Germline V gene lookup returns CDR1 SGHTA and CDR2 FQGNSA. The ends were cut back, 5 bases at V and 2 bases at J, with 10 bases in the middle. This CDR3 is 15 amino acids long. The chain's CDR3 is CASSPGGPGANVLTF. CDR3 DNA sequence: TGTGCCAGCAGCCCCGGGGGGCCTGGGGCCAACGTCCTGACTTTC.

The chain employs TRBV7-8 and TRBJ1-1; maybe TRBD1 (5 bases). This CDR3 has 13 amino acids. The germline gives CDR1 SGHVS, CDR2 FQNEAQ. V gave up 1 base and J gave up 6 bases, with 9 bases separating them. The CDR3 DNA reads as TGTGCCAGCAGCTTAGTACGGGGGGCTGAAGCTTTCTTT. It specifies CASSLVRGAEAFF.